This TCR beta chain comes out of a study of blood T cell repertoires in COVID-19. On the study more broadly: Sample material is recorded as cDNA or gDNA derived from T cells, B-cell-depleted T cells, or PBMCs.

In the original processing: For nucleated cells, counts were estimated from reference gene primer amplification. Profiling relied on immunoSEQ multiplex PCR, and the TCRdb table lists in-frame clones only, not all of them. That table is the source of V, J and clone size, and D and trimming were worked out from the DNA. This table holds 95,000 to 150,000 clones, 70% to 90% found once. Sequences were obtained from peripheral blood. This TCR came from a man aged 55 to 70 with acute or convalescent COVID-19.

CDR3 in DNA: TGCGCCAGCAGCCAAGGACAGGGTTGGGGCTCTGGAAACACCATATATTTT. Encoded protein: CASSQGQGWGSGNTIYF. This sequence joins TRBV4-3 and TRBJ1-3; TRBD1 matches 7 bases. CDR3 size: 17 residues. Germline values: CDR1 LGHNA, CDR2 YSLEER. V dropped 1 base and J dropped 0; count of bases not matched to a gene: 6.